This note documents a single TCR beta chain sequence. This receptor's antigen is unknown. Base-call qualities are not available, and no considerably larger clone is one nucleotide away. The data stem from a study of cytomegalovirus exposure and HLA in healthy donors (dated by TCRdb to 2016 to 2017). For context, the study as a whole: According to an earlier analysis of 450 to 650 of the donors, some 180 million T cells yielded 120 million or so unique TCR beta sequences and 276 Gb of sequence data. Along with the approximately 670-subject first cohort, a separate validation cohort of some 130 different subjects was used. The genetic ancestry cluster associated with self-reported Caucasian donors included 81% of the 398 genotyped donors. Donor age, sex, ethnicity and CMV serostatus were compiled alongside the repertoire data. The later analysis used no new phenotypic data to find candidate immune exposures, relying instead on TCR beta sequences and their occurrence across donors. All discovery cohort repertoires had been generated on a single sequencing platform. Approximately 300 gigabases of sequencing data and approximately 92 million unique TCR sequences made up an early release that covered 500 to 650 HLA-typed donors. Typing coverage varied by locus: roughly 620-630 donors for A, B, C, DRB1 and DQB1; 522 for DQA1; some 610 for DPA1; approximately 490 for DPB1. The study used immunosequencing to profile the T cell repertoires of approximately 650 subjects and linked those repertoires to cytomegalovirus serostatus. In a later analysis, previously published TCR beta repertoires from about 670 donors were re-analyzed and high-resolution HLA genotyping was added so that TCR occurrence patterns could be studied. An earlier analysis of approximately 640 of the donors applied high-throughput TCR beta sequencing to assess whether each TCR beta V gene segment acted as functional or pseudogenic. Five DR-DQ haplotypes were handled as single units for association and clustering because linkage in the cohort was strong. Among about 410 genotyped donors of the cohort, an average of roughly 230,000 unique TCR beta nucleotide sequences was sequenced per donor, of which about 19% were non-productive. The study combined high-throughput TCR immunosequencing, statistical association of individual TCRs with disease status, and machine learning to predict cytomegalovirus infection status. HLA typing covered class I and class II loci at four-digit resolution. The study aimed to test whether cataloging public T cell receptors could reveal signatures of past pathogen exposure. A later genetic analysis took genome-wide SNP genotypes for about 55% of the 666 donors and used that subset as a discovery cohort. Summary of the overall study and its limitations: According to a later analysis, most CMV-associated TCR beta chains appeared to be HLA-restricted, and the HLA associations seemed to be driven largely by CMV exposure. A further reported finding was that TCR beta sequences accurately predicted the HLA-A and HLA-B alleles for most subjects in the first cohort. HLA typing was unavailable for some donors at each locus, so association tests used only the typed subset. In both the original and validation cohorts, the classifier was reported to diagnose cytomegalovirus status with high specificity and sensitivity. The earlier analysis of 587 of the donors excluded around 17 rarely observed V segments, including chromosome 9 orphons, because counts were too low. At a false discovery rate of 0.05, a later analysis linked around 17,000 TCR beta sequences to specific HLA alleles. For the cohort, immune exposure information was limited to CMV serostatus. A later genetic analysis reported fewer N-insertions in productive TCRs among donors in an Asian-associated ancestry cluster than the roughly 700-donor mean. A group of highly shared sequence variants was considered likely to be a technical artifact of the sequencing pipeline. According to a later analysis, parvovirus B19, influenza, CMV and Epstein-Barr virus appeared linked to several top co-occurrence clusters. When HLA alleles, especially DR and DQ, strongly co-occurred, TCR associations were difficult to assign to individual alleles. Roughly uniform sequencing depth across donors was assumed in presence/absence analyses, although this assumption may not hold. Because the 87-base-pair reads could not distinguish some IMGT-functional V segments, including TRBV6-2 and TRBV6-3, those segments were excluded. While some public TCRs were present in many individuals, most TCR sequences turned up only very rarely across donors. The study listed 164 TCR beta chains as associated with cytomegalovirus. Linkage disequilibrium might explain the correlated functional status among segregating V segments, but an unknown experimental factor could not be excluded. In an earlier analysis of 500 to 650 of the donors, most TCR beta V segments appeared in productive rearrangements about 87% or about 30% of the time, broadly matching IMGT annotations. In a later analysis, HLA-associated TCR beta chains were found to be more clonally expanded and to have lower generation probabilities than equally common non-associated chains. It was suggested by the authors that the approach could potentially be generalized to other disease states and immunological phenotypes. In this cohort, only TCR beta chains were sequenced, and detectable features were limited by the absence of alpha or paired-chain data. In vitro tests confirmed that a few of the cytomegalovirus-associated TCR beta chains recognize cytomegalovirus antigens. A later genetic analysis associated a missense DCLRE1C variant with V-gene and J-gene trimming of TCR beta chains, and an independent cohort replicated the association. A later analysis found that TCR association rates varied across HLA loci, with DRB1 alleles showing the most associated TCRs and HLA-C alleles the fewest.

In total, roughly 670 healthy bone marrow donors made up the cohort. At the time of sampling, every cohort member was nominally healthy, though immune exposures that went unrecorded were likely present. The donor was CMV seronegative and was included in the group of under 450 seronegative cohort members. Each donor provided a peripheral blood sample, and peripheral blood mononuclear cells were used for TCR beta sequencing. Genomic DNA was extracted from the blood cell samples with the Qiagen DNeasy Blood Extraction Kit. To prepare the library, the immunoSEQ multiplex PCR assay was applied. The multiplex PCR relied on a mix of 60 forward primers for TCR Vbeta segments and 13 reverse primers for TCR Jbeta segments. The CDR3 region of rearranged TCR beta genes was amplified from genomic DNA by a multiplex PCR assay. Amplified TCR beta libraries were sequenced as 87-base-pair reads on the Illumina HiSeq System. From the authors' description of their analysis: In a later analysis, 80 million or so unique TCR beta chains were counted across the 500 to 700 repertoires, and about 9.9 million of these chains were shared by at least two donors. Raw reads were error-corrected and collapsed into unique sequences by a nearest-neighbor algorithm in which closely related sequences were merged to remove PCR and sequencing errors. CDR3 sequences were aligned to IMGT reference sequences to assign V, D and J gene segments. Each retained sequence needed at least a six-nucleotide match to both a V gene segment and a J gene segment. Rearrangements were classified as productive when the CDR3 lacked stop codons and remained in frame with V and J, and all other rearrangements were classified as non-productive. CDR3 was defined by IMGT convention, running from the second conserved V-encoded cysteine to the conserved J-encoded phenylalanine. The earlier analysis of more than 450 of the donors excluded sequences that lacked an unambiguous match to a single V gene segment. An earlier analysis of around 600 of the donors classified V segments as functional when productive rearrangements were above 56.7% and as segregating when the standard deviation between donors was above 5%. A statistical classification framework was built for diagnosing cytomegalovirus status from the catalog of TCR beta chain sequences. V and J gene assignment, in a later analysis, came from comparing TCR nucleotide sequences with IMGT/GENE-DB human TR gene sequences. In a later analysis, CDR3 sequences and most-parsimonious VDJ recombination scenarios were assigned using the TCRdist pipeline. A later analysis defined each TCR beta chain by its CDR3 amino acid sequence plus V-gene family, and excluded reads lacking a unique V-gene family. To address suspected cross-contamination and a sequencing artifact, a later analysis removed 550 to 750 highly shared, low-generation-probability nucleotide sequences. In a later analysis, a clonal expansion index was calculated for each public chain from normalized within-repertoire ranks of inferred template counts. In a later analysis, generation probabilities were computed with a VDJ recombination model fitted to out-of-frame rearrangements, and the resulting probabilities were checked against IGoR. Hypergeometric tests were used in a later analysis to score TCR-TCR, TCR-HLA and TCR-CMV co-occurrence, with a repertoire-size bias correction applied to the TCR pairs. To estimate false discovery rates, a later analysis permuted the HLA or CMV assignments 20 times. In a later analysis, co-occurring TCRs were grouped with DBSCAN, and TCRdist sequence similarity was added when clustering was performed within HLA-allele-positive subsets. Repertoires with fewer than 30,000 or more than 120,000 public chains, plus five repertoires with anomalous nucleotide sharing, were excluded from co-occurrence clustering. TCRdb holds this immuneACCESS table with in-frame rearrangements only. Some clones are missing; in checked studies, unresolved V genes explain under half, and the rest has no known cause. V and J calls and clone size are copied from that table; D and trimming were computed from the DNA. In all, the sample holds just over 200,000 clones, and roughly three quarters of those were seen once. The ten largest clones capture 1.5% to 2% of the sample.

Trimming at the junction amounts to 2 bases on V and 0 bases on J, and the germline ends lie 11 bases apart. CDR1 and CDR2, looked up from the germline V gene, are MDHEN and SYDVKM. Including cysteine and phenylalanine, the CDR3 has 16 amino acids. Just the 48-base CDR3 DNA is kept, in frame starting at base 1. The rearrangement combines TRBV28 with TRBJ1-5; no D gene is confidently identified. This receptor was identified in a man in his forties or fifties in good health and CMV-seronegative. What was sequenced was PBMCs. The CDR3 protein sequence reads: CASSLLAQYSNQPQHF. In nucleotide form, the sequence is TGTGCCAGCAGTTTACTAGCCCAGTATAGCAATCAGCCCCAGCATTTT.